Below are 18 T cell receptor beta chains sequenced from a single sample in a study of cytomegalovirus exposure and HLA in healthy donors. The PCR was carried out with 60 Vbeta primers and 13 Jbeta primers. Using immunoSEQ multiplex PCR, the repertoire was profiled, and TCRdb retains in-frame clones only, with some absent. The sample shows under 130,000 clones, about 80% of them seen only once. The sequencing sample was made of PBMCs. The receptors shown here come from a man between 35 and 55 years old in good health and CMV-seropositive.

This clone was found once. This sequence joins TRBV5-6 and TRBJ1-2; D may be TRBD1 (6 bases). CDR3 size: 13 residues. Looked up from germline, CDR1 is SGHDT and CDR2 is YYEEEE. V lost 7 bases and J lost 0, with 10 bases in between. The CDR3 nucleotides are TGTGCCAGCGGACGGACAGCTAACTATGGCTACACCTTC. Translation gives CASGRTANYGYTF.

J is TRBJ2-3 and V is TRBV30, with D perhaps TRBD2 (5 bases). The CDR3 contains 11 residues. Trimming shortened V by 3 bases and J by 4 bases, and 5 bases separated the two germline ends. CDR1 and CDR2 (germline): GTSNPN, SVGIG (reference sequence). The CDR3 region is CAWRRADTQYF. The CDR3 nucleotides are TGTGCCTGGAGGAGGGCAGATACGCAGTATTTT.

The chain is built from TRBV4-1 and TRBJ2-7, with D uncertain. CDR1 MGHRA and CDR2 YSYEKL come from the germline V gene. With 4 bases removed from V and 3 bases from J, the gap between germline ends came to 13 bases. The CDR3 extends over 14 amino acids. The chain's CDR3 is CASSPFWADYEQYF. DNA for the CDR3: TGCGCCAGCAGCCCCTTTTGGGCAGACTACGAGCAGTACTTC.

The chain recombines TRBV9 with TRBJ2-1, with TRBD2 as a possible D gene (6 bases). Germline V gives CDR1 SGDLS, CDR2 YYNGEE. This CDR3 has 18 amino acids. Trimming took 0 bases from V and 4 from J, leaving 20 bases between them. The CDR3 sequence: CASSVGVSGEKLYNEQFF. In DNA, the CDR3 is TGTGCCAGCAGCGTAGGGGTTAGCGGCGAAAAACTATACAATGAGCAGTTCTTC.

The chain has TRBV11-2 and TRBJ2-5, with 9 bases identical to TRBD2. There are 17 residues in the CDR3. V shed 4 bases and J 2 bases; nucleotides not matched to a gene: 11. Germline CDR1 reads SGHAT; CDR2 reads FQNNGV. The CDR3 DNA sequence: TGTGCCAGCAGCTGGGGGGGGTCTAGCGGGGTGCAAGAGACCCAGTACTTC. This codes for CASSWGGSSGVQETQYF.

This clone was counted a few times. The rearrangement uses TRBV2 and TRBJ1-3, with no clear D. Germline V CDR1 and CDR2: SNHLY, FYNNEI. There are 12 residues in the CDR3. V was shortened by 5 bases and J by 4 bases, with 6 bases between the two germline ends. The CDR3 loop reads CASSSGGNTIYF. CDR3 nucleotide sequence: TGTGCCAGCAGTTCCGGGGGAAACACCATATATTTT.

The V gene is TRBV7-3, the J gene TRBJ2-3, with TRBD2 identical over 7 bases. The CDR3 has 16 residues. V dropped 5 bases and J dropped 0; count of bases not matched to a gene: 8. Looked up from germline, CDR1 is SGHTA and CDR2 is FQGTGA. The CDR3 reads CASSPRGRGSTDTQYF. The CDR3 bases are TGTGCCAGCAGCCCACGAGGGCGGGGGAGCACAGATACGCAGTATTTT.

The chain links TRBV18 to TRBJ1-1, with 10 bases fitting TRBD1. This CDR3 has 15 residues. The V segment lost 3 bases and the J segment 4 bases; nucleotides outside the gene matches: 5. Germline CDR1 is KGHSH and CDR2 is LQKENI. The CDR3 sequence: CASSPGQGTRTEAFF. Written as DNA, the CDR3 is TGTGCCAGCTCACCGGGACAGGGGACCCGCACTGAAGCTTTCTTT. Based on the CDR3 plus reference TRBV18 and TRBJ1-1, the full variable domain is NAGVMQNPRHLVRRRGQEARLRCSPMKGHSHVYWYRQLPEEGLKFMVYLQKENIIDESGMPKERFSAEFPKEGPSILRIQQVVRGDSAAYFCASSPGQGTRTEAFFGQGTRLTVV.

The V and J genes are TRBV2 and TRBJ1-5; D possibly corresponds to TRBD1 (5 bases). CDR3 length: 14 residues. CDR1 SNHLY and CDR2 FYNNEI come from the germline V gene. The ends were cut back, 4 bases at V and 6 bases at J, with 13 bases in the middle. For the CDR3, the DNA is TGTGCCAGCAGTGCGCAAGGGGCTGGTCAGCCCCAGCATTTT. Translated, it gives CASSAQGAGQPQHF.

The count of this clone is one. The chain employs TRBV29-1 and TRBJ1-4, with TRBD1 identical over 7 bases. Germline assignment: CDR1 SQVTM and CDR2 ANQGSEA. The CDR3 has 12 amino acids. J gave up 8 bases and V 7 bases, and 7 bases lay outside the gene matches. CDR3 region: CSAGQVVEKLFF. In nucleotides, the CDR3 is TGCAGCGCCGGACAGGTAGTAGAAAAACTGTTTTTT.

The CDR3 region has the DNA TGTGCCAGCAGTGAAGCCTTAGGGACAGCTAATGAAAAACTGTTTTTT. It codes for CASSEALGTANEKLFF. The chain combines TRBV6-1 with TRBJ1-4; 7 nucleotides align to TRBD1. This CDR3 has 16 amino acids. V shed 0 bases and J 3 bases; nucleotides not matched to a gene: 4. Per the germline V gene, CDR1 is MNHNS and CDR2 is SASEGT.

The table lists this clone with a few counts. V is TRBV2 and J is TRBJ2-3; perhaps TRBD1 as D (7 bases). Trimming took 4 bases from V and 4 from J, leaving 12 bases between them. Germline V lookup: CDR1 SNHLY, CDR2 FYNNEI. CDR3 length: 14 amino acids. CDR3 DNA sequence: TGTGCCAGCAGTGGGCAGGGGGGATCAGATACGCAGTATTTT. Amino acid sequence: CASSGQGGSDTQYF.

The chain has TRBV5-4 and TRBJ1-2, with 12 bases fitting TRBD1. Germline lookup yields CDR1 SGHNT and CDR2 YYREEE (reference sequence). The CDR3 is made up of 15 amino acids. Trimming cost V 4 bases and J 8 bases; bases outside gene matches: 9. The DNA of the CDR3 is TGTGCCAGCAGCGGATCGGGACAGGGGGCGTGGGGCTACACCTTC. Translation: CASSGSGQGAWGYTF.

The genes are TRBV29-1 and TRBJ2-5, with 11 bases fitting TRBD1. The CDR3 length is 15 residues. CDR1 is SQVTM and CDR2 is ANQGSEA in the germline V gene. V shed 0 bases and J 4 bases; nucleotides not matched to a gene: 4. CDR3 in amino acids: CSVEEWTGGRETQYF. Here the CDR3 DNA reads TGCAGCGTTGAAGAGTGGACAGGGGGCCGAGAGACCCAGTACTTC.

The V and J genes are TRBV19 and TRBJ2-1, with 9 bases identical to TRBD2. This CDR3 spans 19 amino acids. The V and J ends lost 7 bases and 6 bases, in that order; junction bases with no gene match: 22. Germline CDR1 LNHDA, CDR2 SQIVND (reference sequence). CDR3 coding DNA: TGTGCCAGTACCCCGGGGGCAGGGCAAGCGGGAGGTGGGGGCAATGAGCAGTTCTTC. Amino acid sequence: CASTPGAGQAGGGGNEQFF.

The genes are TRBV5-6 and TRBJ2-7; TRBD1 agrees at 7 bases. Germline CDR1 SGHDT, CDR2 YYEEEE. V lost 4 bases to trimming and J lost 1 base; unmatched junction nucleotides: 2. This CDR3 region has 13 residues. Written as DNA, the CDR3 is TGTGCCAGCAGCGACAGGGCTTCCTACGAGCAGTACTTC. It yields the protein CASSDRASYEQYF.

The rearrangement uses TRBV18 and TRBJ1-5; TRBD1 aligns across 8 bases. The J segment lost 2 bases and the V segment lost 5 bases, leaving 5 bases of the junction unmatched. This CDR3 spans 15 amino acids. Germline values: CDR1 KGHSH, CDR2 LQKENI. The CDR3 nucleotides read TGTGCCAGCTCATCGACAGGGGCTGGCAATCAGCCCCAGCATTTT. Residues: CASSSTGAGNQPQHF. Full variable domain (missing parts from reference TRBV18 and TRBJ1-5): NAGVMQNPRHLVRRRGQEARLRCSPMKGHSHVYWYRQLPEEGLKFMVYLQKENIIDESGMPKERFSAEFPKEGPSILRIQQVVRGDSAAYFCASSSTGAGNQPQHFGDGTRLSIL.

The chain couples TRBV4-2 to TRBJ2-3; 8 bases are shared with TRBD2. The CDR3 covers 17 residues. Germline trimming cut 4 bases from V and 0 bases from J; bases unmatched to any gene: 9. The germline V gene has CDR1 LGHNA and CDR2 YNFKEQ. DNA of the CDR3: TGTGCCAGCAGCCCCCAGACTAGCGAGTATAGCACAGATACGCAGTATTTT. Residues: CASSPQTSEYSTDTQYF.